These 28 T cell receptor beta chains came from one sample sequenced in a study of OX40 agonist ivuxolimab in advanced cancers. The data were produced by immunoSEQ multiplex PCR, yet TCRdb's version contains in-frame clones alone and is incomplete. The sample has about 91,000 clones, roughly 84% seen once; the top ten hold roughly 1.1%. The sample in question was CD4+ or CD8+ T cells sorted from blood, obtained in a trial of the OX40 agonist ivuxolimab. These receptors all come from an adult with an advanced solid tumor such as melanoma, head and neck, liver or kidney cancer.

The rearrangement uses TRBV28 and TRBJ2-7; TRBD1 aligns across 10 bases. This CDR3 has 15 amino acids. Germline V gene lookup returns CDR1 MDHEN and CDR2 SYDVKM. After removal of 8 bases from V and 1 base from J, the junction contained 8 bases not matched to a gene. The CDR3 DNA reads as TGTGCCAGCGCAGGGCGGGACAGGGGATCCTACGAGCAGTACGTC. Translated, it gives CASAGRDRGSYEQYV.

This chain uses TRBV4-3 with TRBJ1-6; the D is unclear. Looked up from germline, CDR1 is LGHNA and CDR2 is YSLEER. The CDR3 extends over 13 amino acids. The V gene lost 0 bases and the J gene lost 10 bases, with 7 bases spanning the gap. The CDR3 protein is CASSQDNSSPLHF. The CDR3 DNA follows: TGCGCCAGCAGCCAAGATAACTCCTCACCCCTCCACTTT.

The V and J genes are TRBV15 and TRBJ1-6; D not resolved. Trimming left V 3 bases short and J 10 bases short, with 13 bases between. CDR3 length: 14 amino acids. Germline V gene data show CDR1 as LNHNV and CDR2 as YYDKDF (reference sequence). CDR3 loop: CATSRGYSGSPLHF. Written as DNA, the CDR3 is TGTGCCACCAGCAGGGGCTATTCAGGATCACCCCTCCACTTT.

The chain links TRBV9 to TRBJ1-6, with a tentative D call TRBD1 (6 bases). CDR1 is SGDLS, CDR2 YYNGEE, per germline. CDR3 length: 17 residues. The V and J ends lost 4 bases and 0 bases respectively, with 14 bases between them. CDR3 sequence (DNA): TGTGCCAGCAGCTCGGAGGGGGGAAGCTCCTATAATTCACCCCTCCACTTT. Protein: CASSSEGGSSYNSPLHF.

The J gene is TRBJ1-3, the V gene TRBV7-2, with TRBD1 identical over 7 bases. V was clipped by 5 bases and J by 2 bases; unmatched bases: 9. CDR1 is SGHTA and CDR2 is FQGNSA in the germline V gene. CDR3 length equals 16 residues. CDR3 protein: CASSTQTGSPGNTIYF. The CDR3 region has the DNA TGTGCCAGCAGCACGCAGACAGGGAGCCCTGGAAACACCATATATTTT.

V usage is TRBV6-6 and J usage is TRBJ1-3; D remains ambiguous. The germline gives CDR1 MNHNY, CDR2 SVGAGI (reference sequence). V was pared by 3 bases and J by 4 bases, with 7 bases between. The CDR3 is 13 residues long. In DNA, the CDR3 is TGTGCCAGCAGTTATTCCGAGGGAAACACCATATATTTT. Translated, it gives CASSYSEGNTIYF.

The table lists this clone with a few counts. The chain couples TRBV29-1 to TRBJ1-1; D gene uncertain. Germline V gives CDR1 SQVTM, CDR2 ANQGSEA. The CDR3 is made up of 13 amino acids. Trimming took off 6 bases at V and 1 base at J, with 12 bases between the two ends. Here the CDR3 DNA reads TGCAGCGTCCACCCTCGGGGGAACACTGAAGCTTTCTTT. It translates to CSVHPRGNTEAFF.

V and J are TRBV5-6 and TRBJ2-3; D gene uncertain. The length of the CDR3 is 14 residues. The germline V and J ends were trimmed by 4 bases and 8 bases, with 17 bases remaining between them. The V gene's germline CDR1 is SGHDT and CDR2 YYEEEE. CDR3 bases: TGTGCCAGCAGCATGAACGGCCAGCCTTTTACGCAGTATTTT. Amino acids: CASSMNGQPFTQYF. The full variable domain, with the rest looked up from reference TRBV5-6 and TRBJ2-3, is DAGVTQSPTHLIKTRGQQVTLRCSPKSGHDTVSWYQQALGQGPQFIFQYYEEEERQRGNFPDRFSGHQFPNYSSELNVNALLLGDSALYLCASSMNGQPFTQYFGPGTRLTVL.

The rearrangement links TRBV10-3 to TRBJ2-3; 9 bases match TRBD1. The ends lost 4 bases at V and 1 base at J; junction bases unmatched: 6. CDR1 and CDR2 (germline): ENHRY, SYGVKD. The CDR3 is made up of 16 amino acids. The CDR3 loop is CAISGGQGTGTDTQYF. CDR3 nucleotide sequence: TGTGCCATCAGTGGGGGACAGGGTACTGGCACAGATACGCAGTATTTT.

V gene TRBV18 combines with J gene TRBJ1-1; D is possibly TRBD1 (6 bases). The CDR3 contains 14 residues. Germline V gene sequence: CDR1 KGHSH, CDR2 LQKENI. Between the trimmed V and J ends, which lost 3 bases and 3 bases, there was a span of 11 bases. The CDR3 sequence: CASSPYRVDTEAFF. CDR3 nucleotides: TGTGCCAGCTCACCGTACAGGGTTGACACTGAAGCTTTCTTT.

The CDR3 region has the DNA TGTGCCAGCAGCTCCGGACGGGGACTTGACACTGAAGCTTTCTTT. Its protein is CASSSGRGLDTEAFF. The rearrangement joins TRBV7-3 to TRBJ1-1; D is perhaps TRBD1 (5 bases). Germline CDR1 is SGHTA and CDR2 is FQGTGA. The CDR3 has 15 amino acids. V gave up 4 bases and J gave up 3 bases, with 15 bases separating them. Filled out from reference TRBV7-3 and TRBJ1-1, the complete variable domain reads GAGVSQTPSNKVTEKGKYVELRCDPISGHTALYWYRQSLGQGPEFLIYFQGTGAADDSGLPNDRFFAVRPEGSVSTLKIQRTERGDSAVYLCASSSGRGLDTEAFFGQGTRLTVV.

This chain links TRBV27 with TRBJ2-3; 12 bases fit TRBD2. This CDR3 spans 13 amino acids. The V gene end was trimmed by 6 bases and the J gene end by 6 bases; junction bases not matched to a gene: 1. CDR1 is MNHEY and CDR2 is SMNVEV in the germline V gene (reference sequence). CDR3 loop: CASSLAGGDTQYF. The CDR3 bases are TGTGCCAGCAGCCTAGCGGGGGGGGATACGCAGTATTTT.

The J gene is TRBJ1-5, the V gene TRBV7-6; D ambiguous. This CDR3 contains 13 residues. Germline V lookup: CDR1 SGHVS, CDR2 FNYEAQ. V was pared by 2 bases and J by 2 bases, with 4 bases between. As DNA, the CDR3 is TGTGCCAGCAGCTTAACAGGCAATCAGCCCCAGCATTTT. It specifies CASSLTGNQPQHF.

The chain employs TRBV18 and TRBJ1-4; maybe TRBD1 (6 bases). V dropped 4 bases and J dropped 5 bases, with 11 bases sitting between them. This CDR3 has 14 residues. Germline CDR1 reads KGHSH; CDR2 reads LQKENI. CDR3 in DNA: TGTGCCAGCTCACAGGGGGGATTAAATGAAAAACTGTTTTTT. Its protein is CASSQGGLNEKLFF.

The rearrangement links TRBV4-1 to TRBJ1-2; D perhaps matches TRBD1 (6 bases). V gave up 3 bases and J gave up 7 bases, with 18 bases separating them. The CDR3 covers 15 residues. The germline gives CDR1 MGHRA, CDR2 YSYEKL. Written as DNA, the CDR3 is TGCGCCAGCAGCCAGGCACAACAGGGTAGGTCTGGCTACACCTTC. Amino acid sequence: CASSQAQQGRSGYTF.

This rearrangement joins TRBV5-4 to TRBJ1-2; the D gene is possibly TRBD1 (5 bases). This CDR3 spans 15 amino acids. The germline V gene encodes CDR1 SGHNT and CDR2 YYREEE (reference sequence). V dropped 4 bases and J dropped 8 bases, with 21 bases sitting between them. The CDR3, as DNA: TGTGCCAGCAGCCGGGGCCGGGAAGGCGGTCGGGGCTACACCTTC. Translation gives CASSRGREGGRGYTF.

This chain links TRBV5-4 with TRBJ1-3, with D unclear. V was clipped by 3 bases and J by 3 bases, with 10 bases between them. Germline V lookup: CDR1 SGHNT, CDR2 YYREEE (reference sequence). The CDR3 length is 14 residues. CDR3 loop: CASSSMGSGNTIYF. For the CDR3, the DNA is TGTGCCAGCAGCTCCATGGGGAGTGGAAACACCATATATTTT.

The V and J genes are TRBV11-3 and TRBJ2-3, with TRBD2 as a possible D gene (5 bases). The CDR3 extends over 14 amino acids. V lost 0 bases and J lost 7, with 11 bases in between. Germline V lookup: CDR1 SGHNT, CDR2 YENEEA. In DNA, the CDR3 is TGTGCCAGCAGCTTAGATGGAGGAGACAATACGCAGTATTTT. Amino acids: CASSLDGGDNTQYF.

CDR3 sequence (DNA): TGCGCCAGCAGTGCAAGCCTACCGGGGTCAAAAGAGACCCAGTACTTC. It codes for CASSASLPGSKETQYF. The chain combines TRBV10-1 with TRBJ2-5; D possibly corresponds to TRBD2 (5 bases). V was clipped by 4 bases and J by 3 bases, with 18 bases between them. The CDR3 is made up of 16 amino acids. The V gene's germline CDR1 is WNHNN and CDR2 SYGVQD (reference sequence).

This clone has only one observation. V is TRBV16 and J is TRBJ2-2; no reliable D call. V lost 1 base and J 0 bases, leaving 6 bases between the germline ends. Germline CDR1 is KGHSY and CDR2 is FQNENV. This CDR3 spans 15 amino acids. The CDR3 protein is CASSQWQSNTGELFF. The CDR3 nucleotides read TGTGCCAGCAGCCAATGGCAATCGAACACCGGGGAGCTGTTTTTT.

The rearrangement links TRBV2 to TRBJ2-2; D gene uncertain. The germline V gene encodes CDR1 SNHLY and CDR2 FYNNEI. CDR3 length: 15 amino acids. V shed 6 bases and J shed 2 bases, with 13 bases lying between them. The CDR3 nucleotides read TGTGCCAGCAGATTCAAAAGCGCCAACACCGGGGAGCTGTTTTTT. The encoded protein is CASRFKSANTGELFF.

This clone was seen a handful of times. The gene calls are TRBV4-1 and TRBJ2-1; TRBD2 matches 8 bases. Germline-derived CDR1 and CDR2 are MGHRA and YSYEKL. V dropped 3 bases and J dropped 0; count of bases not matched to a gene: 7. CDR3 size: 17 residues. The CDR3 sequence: CASSHALAGSSYNEQFF. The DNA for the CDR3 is TGCGCCAGCAGCCATGCATTAGCGGGGAGCTCCTACAATGAGCAGTTCTTC.

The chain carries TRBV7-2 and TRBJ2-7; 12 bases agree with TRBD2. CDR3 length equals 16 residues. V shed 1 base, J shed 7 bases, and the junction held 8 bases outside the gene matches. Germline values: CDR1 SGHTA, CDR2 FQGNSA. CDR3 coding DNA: TGTGCCAGCAGCTTAGTAGGGTCTAGCGGGGGGGATGAGCAGTACGTC. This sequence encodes CASSLVGSSGGDEQYV.

The CDR3 region has the DNA TGTGCCACCCCCGGGACACCCGAATCCTACGAGCAGTACTTC. Encoded protein: CATPGTPESYEQYF. The gene calls are TRBV21-1 and TRBJ2-7; TRBD1, the table's D call, was not compared with the DNA. TRBV21-1 is an annotated pseudogene. The CDR3 contains 14 residues.

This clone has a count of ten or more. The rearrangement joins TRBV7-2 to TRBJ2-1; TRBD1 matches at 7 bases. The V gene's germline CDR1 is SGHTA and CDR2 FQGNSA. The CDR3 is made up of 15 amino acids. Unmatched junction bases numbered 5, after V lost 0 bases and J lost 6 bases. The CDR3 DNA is TGTGCCAGCAGCTTAGCGGGTCAGGGGGTCAATGAGCAGTTCTTC. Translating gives CASSLAGQGVNEQFF.

CDR3 sequence: CASSRRTGGNEQFF. CDR3 bases: TGTGCCAGCTCACGAAGGACAGGGGGGAATGAGCAGTTCTTC. V usage is TRBV18 and J usage is TRBJ2-1, with 10 nucleotides matching TRBD1. Per the germline V gene, CDR1 is KGHSH and CDR2 is LQKENI. The CDR3 has 14 amino acids. V was clipped by 4 bases and J by 7 bases; unmatched bases: 4. The full variable domain, with the rest looked up from reference TRBV18 and TRBJ2-1, is NAGVMQNPRHLVRRRGQEARLRCSPMKGHSHVYWYRQLPEEGLKFMVYLQKENIIDESGMPKERFSAEFPKEGPSILRIQQVVRGDSAAYFCASSRRTGGNEQFFGPGTRLTVL.

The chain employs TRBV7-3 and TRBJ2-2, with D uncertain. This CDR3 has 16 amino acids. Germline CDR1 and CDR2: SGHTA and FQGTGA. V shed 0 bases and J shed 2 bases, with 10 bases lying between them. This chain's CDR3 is CASSLTVQKNTGELFF. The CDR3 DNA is TGTGCCAGCAGCTTAACGGTCCAGAAAAACACCGGGGAGCTGTTTTTT.

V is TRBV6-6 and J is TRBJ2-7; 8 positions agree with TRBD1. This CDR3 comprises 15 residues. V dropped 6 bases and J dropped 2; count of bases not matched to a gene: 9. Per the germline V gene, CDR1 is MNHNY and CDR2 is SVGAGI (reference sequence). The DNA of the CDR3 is TGTGCCAGCAGCCAGGACAGGGATCTTCCCTACGAGCAGTACTTC. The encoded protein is CASSQDRDLPYEQYF.